The clone carrying this T cell receptor (beta chain) has a handful of counts. Germline V lookup: CDR1 SQVTM, CDR2 ANQGSEA. Trimming shortened V by 0 bases and J by 2 bases, and 14 bases separated the two germline ends. The CDR3 is 15 amino acids. This entry comes from a study of blood T cells in healthy people across ages. With a J-beta primer mix and a sample-barcoded 5' primer, a second PCR ran roughly 6 to 11 cycles. TCRdb called the 5' RACE reads again in MiXCR, with one record for every CDR3 protein. The repertoire consists of over 1,300,000 distinct CDR3 sequences, with approximately 59% occurring once and the leading ten covering over 5.5%.

This TCR came from a man younger than 35 in good health. The chain combines TRBV29-1 with TRBJ2-7; D unclear. The sample consisted of blood. The CDR3 DNA reads TGCAGCGTTGAAGATCCCGACGGACCTACCTACGAGCAGTACTTC. Translation gives CSVEDPDGPTYEQYF.